This record covers a single TCR beta chain. Antigen unknown. One end of the junction is discordant with germline, which a read error may explain. This CDR3 spans 18 amino acids. CDR1 is SGHNT and CDR2 is YENEEA in the germline V gene. Germline DNA was extracted alongside blood RNA, which was obtained from unsorted whole blood. At sampling, these chronic HBV carriers had received no treatment. The input was approximately 500 ng total RNA; TCR beta cDNA was made from it with a constant-region primer. Slightly modified ARM-PCR served as the procedure for the TCR beta libraries. These libraries came from three rounds of nested multiplex PCR. A C-beta reverse primer and TRBV1-TRBV30 forward primers served in each of the first two PCR rounds, at approximately 10 cycles apiece. TCRdb processed the multiplex PCR reads anew with MiXCR; each CDR3 protein has one entry. The sample includes about 320,000 distinct CDR3 sequences, roughly 60% of them seen just once.

The sample belongs to a study of tumor-infiltrating lymphocytes in primary liver carcinoma. Findings and caveats of the study: Tumor region pairs outstripped tumor-adjacent and tumor-blood pairs in overlap.

The source is a woman aged 25 to 39 with primary liver carcinoma and hepatitis B virus infection. Input material: peripheral blood. The chain links TRBV11-3 to TRBJ2-6; either TRBD1 or TRBD2 may fit D (6 bases each). In DNA form, the CDR3 reads TGTACCAGCAACTTAGGATCGGGGGCGGTCTCTGGAGCCAACGTCCTGACTTTC. Translating it yields CTSNLGSGAVSGANVLTF.